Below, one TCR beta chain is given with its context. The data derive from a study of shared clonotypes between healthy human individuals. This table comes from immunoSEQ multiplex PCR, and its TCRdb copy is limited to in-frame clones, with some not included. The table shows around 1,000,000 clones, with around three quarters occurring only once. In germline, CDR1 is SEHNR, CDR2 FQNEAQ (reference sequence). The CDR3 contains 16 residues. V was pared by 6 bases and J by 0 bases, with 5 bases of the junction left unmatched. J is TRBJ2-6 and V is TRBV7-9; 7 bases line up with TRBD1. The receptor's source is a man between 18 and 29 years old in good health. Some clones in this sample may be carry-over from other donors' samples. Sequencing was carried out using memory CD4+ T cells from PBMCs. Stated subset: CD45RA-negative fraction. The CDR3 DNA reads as TGTGCCAGCAGGACAGACAGGGACTCTGGGGCCAACGTCCTGACTTTC. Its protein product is CASRTDRDSGANVLTF.